These T cell receptor beta chains were read from a single sample in a study of blood T cells in healthy people across ages. TCRdb independently ran MiXCR on the 5' RACE reads; one entry per CDR3 protein. The sample records approximately 880,000 distinct CDR3 sequences, 45% to 50% being singletons. The material sequenced was blood. The receptors were sampled from a man in his thirties or forties in good health. Both conserved end residues are trimmed from each CDR3.

V	J	CDR3
TRBV6-1	TRBJ2-3	ASNEGGATDTQY
TRBV7-2	TRBJ2-3	ASSLEALSSGGYTDTQY
TRBV20-1	TRBJ1-1	SASGGRSNTEAF
TRBV4-3	TRBJ2-7	ASSQDRASSYEQY
TRBV2	TRBJ1-5	ASSQGGLSNQPQH
TRBV20-1	TRBJ1-2	SAAEKGTFFGYT
TRBV7-2	TRBJ2-2	ASSLARSTGELF
TRBV25-1	TRBJ2-7	ASSAVGAGGIYEQY
TRBV20-1	TRBJ1-2	SRKGNYGYT
TRBV10-3	TRBJ2-7	ATRTSEYEQY
TRBV5-1	TRBJ2-3	ASAQRGVPDTQY
TRBV20-1	TRBJ1-4	SARDGGLGEKLF
TRBV6-6	TRBJ1-2	ATRPGSRGGYT
TRBV5-5	TRBJ1-1	ASSLRTVPMNTEAF
TRBV7-9	TRBJ2-5	ASSFGGGNEQY
TRBV28	TRBJ2-1	ASSPTPSGGAHEQF
TRBV6-5	TRBJ2-7	ASSYWTGGVGYEQY
TRBV7-2	TRBJ1-5	ASSYGEPHYSNQPQH
TRBV6-1	TRBJ2-1	ASSEARGGYSYNEQF
TRBV7-2	TRBJ1-4	ASSLGGGEKLF
TRBV28	TRBJ2-5	ASSWLAGGRETQY
TRBV5-1	TRBJ2-1	ASSTTANEQF
TRBV7-2	TRBJ2-1	ASSPRRDLNEQF
TRBV3-1	TRBJ1-5	ASSHQAGGSNQPQH
TRBV7-9	TRBJ1-5	ASQGQRGNQPQH
TRBV27	TRBJ2-2	ASSVGGLTGELF
TRBV25-1	TRBJ2-5	ASSAQTGGLETQY
TRBV28	TRBJ2-7	ASSLATEQGAYEQY
TRBV7-9	TRBJ1-2	ASSSNPGTGGGYT
TRBV4-3	TRBJ2-2	ASSQDRVLVIPGELF
TRBV12-3/TRBV12-4	TRBJ2-7	ASSFRAASYEQY
TRBV18	TRBJ2-7	AGSREVNPYEQY
TRBV4-2	TRBJ1-4	ASSQDRWNEKLF
TRBV5-1	TRBJ2-5	ASSASSGRGETQY
TRBV6-1	TRBJ2-5	ASSKITSGPETQY
TRBV5-6	TRBJ1-5	ASSFRRLRNQPQH
TRBV11-1	TRBJ1-1	ASSLAGPADEAF
TRBV7-8	TRBJ2-1	ASSSPDIASYNEQF
TRBV6-6	TRBJ2-7	ASNDRDRESYEQY
TRBV4-2	TRBJ2-3	ASSQGLAGLTDMQY
TRBV5-1	TRBJ2-3	ASTTSGVADTKY
TRBV4-3	TRBJ2-7	ASSPRRGGSSYEQY
TRBV7-2	TRBJ1-6	ASSLAGSSPGSPLH
TRBV7-2	TRBJ2-1	ASSWGLAGVTSYNEQF
TRBV5-1	TRBJ2-3	ASGPSAWSTDTQY